This is a list of T cell receptor beta chains from one sample in a study of CD8 T cells in ankylosing spondylitis. MiXCR, run by TCRdb on the 5' RACE reads, gives a single entry per CDR3 protein. The table has about 52,000 distinct CDR3 sequences, about 7.8% seen once; the top ten hold about 8.5%. The sequenced sample was blood, either unsorted or a sorted T cell fraction (not recorded which). The receptors were gathered from a female donor with ankylosing spondylitis or in good health (not recorded which). The CDR3 runs from the conserved cysteine through the conserved F or W. The D gene is left open where the match is weak. Size tells how often a clone was seen (once, few, many) or the class of an expanded clone, and some rows leave it out.

V: TRBV20-1
J: TRBJ2-1
size: many
D: -
DNA: TGCAGTGCTAGCGGGGGCTATTATGAGCAGTTCTTC
CDR3: CSASGGYYEQFF

V: TRBV5-1
J: TRBJ2-3
size: many
D: -
DNA: TGCGCCAGCAGCTTTATACAGGGATCAGATACGCAGTATTTT
CDR3: CASSFIQGSDTQYF

V: TRBV6-1
J: TRBJ2-1
size: many
D: TRBD1
DNA: TGTGCCAGCACCTACGGACAGGGCGATGAGCAGTTCTTC
CDR3: CASTYGQGDEQFF

V: TRBV5-6
J: TRBJ1-2
size: many
D: -
DNA: TGTGCCAGCGGATACCGAGACTGGGATTATGGCTACACCTTC
CDR3: CASGYRDWDYGYTF

V: TRBV18
J: TRBJ2-7
size: many
D: -
DNA: TGTGCCAGCTCACCCTCACAGACCTACGAGCAGTACTTC
CDR3: CASSPSQTYEQYF

V: TRBV4-2
J: TRBJ1-1
size: many
D: -
DNA: TGTGCCAGCAGCCAAGATTTCGGTATGAACACTGAAGCTTTCTTT
CDR3: CASSQDFGMNTEAFF

V: TRBV12-3/TRBV12-4
J: TRBJ2-3
size: many
D: -
DNA: TGTGCCAGCAGTTCCCGGGGGAATACGCAGTATTTT
CDR3: CASSSRGNTQYF

V: TRBV5-4
J: TRBJ1-5
size: many
D: TRBD1
DNA: TGTGCCAGCAGCTTGACATTGACCCCCGGGACAGGGAACAATCAGCCCCAGCATTTT
CDR3: CASSLTLTPGTGNNQPQHF

V: TRBV2
J: TRBJ2-5
size: many
D: TRBD2
DNA: TGTGCCAGCAGTGAAGTAGAGACTAGCGGGGGTGAGACCCAGTACTTC
CDR3: CASSEVETSGGETQYF

V: TRBV7-8
J: TRBJ1-6
size: many
D: -
DNA: TGTGCCAGCAGCTTAGGTGATTATTCACCCCTCCACTTT
CDR3: CASSLGDYSPLHF

V: TRBV3-1
J: TRBJ1-1
size: many
D: -
DNA: TGTGCCAGCACCCCTCAGGGTGGGGACACTGAAGCTTTCTTT
CDR3: CASTPQGGDTEAFF

V: TRBV6-4
J: TRBJ1-6
size: -
D: -
DNA: TGTTCCAGCAGTCGCGGGGGCGACGGGAATTCACCCCTCCACTTT
CDR3: CSSSRGGDGNSPLHF

V: TRBV3-1
J: TRBJ2-1
size: -
D: TRBD1
DNA: TGTGCCAGCAGCGACACAGGGGGCTCCTACAATGAGCAGTTCTTC
CDR3: CASSDTGGSYNEQFF

V: TRBV7-2
J: TRBJ1-1
size: many
D: -
DNA: TGTGCCAGCAGCTTAGTAGAGAACACTGAAGCTTTCTTT
CDR3: CASSLVENTEAFF

V: TRBV5-1
J: TRBJ2-7
size: many
D: -
DNA: TGCGCCAGCAGCTTGGAATGGGGGGCCTACGAGCAGTACTTC
CDR3: CASSLEWGAYEQYF

V: TRBV7-7
J: TRBJ2-1
size: many
D: -
DNA: TGTGCTAGCAGCCCACAGGGATTCAACAATGAGCAGTTCTTC
CDR3: CASSPQGFNNEQFF

V: TRBV27
J: TRBJ2-7
size: many
D: TRBD2
DNA: TGTGCCAGCAGTCTCGCCCTCCTCAGCGGGGAAAAGTACTTC
CDR3: CASSLALLSGEKYF

V: TRBV18
J: TRBJ2-7
size: many
D: -
DNA: TGTGCCAGCTCACAGGGGGACGCCTACGAGCAGTACTTC
CDR3: CASSQGDAYEQYF

V: TRBV7-7
J: TRBJ2-1
size: many
D: TRBD2
DNA: TGTGCCAGCAGCTTCACTAGCGGGGGGGTCAATGAGCAGTTCTTC
CDR3: CASSFTSGGVNEQFF

V: TRBV5-5
J: TRBJ1-2
size: many
D: -
DNA: TGTGCCAGCAGACCAAGGTGGGGTAGTGACTATGGCTACACCTTC
CDR3: CASRPRWGSDYGYTF

V: TRBV5-1
J: TRBJ1-2
size: few
D: -
DNA: TGCGCCAGCAGCTTGGAAATTTTGGGGCATGGCTACACCTTC
CDR3: CASSLEILGHGYTF

V: TRBV5-1
J: TRBJ2-3
size: many
D: -
DNA: TGCGCCAGCAGTACTGACAGCCTGCTCACAGATACGCAGTATTTT
CDR3: CASSTDSLLTDTQYF

V: TRBV7-9
J: TRBJ1-6
size: few
D: -
DNA: TGTGCCAGCAGCTCTTGGACAACACATTCACCCCTCCACTTT
CDR3: CASSSWTTHSPLHF

V: TRBV20-1
J: TRBJ1-3
size: many
D: -
DNA: TGCAGTGCTCAAGGGGTGATGGGGGCAGGTGGAAACACCATATATTTT
CDR3: CSAQGVMGAGGNTIYF